The source of this T cell receptor (beta chain) is a study of shared clonotypes between healthy human individuals. The wider study: With ages of 18 to 49, the donors were two women and a few men. Study-wide results and limits: Against clonotypes common to all four donors, non-shared ones had lower generation probabilities. The study drew on few donors, limiting represented genetic and exposure-history diversity.

With 5 bases removed from V and 10 bases from J, the gap between germline ends came to 9 bases. CDR3 length: 11 residues. CDR1 is SGHTA and CDR2 is FQGNSA in the germline V gene. Authors' processing steps: Sequence data from immunoSEQ were junction-only and lacked quality scores; consequently, filtering differed. The data were produced by immunoSEQ multiplex PCR, yet TCRdb's version contains in-frame clones alone and is incomplete. The V and J calls and clone size were taken over from that table, and D and trimming were inferred from the DNA. This sample has 1,400,000 or so clones, with approximately 98.5% found just once. Concerning this clone: Its antigen remains unidentified.

The receptor was isolated from a man aged 25-45 years in good health. The chain links TRBV7-2 to TRBJ2-1, with unresolved D. Sequences were obtained from naive CD4+ T cells sorted from blood. Subset meaning: CD45RA+ positively selected. The CDR3 sequence is CASSIFGEQFF. CDR3 coding DNA: TGTGCCAGCAGCATATTTGGGGAGCAGTTCTTC. Full variable domain (outside the CDR3, taken from reference TRBV7-2 and TRBJ2-1): GAGVSQSPSNKVTEKGKDVELRCDPISGHTALYWYRQSLGQGLEFLIYFQGNSAPDKSGLPSDRFSAERTGGSVSTLTIQRTQQEDSAVYLCASSIFGEQFFGPGTRLTVL.